This T cell receptor beta chain came from a study of spatial heterogeneity in lung cancer. Whole-study context: Donors were some 72 untreated early-stage non-small cell lung cancer patients. Detection consistently yielded more beta chains than alpha chains.

TCRdb re-analysed the 5' RACE reads in MiXCR, keeping a single row per CDR3 protein. The sample holds more than 15,000 distinct CDR3 sequences, about 18% seen once. This clonotype was counted ten times or more. The time point: blood at routine non-recurrence follow-up after resection. Germline lookup yields CDR1 LGHDT and CDR2 YNNKEL (reference sequence). The CDR3 is made up of 14 amino acids. Germline trimming cut 4 bases from V and 4 bases from J; bases unmatched to any gene: 5. The sequence came from a male donor with early-stage non-small cell lung cancer. This rearrangement joins TRBV3-1 to TRBJ1-1, with TRBD1 matching over 8 bases. The sequencing used PBMCs, collected at follow-up. Here the CDR3 DNA reads TGTGCCAGCAGCCCCGGGACAGGTGGCACTGAAGCTTTCTTT. This translates into CASSPGTGGTEAFF.